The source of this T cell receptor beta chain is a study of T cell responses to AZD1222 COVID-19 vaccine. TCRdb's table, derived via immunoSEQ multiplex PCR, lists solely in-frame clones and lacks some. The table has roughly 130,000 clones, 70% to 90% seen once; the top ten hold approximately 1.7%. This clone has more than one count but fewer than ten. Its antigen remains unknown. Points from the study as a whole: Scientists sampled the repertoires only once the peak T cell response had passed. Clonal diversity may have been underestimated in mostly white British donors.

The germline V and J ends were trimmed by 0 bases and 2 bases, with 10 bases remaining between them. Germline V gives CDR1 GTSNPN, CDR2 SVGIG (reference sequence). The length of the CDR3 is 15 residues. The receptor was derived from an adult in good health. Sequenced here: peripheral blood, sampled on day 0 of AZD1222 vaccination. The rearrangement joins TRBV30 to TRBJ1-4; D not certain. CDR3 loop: CAWSVAAITNEKLFF. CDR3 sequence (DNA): TGTGCCTGGAGTGTAGCGGCCATTACTAATGAAAAACTGTTTTTT.